The 25 T cell receptor beta chains presented below share a single source sample, sequenced in a study of cytomegalovirus exposure and HLA in healthy donors. The repertoire was sequenced with immunoSEQ multiplex PCR; TCRdb's copy has only in-frame clones and lacks some. The sample includes roughly 120,000 clones, around 94% of them seen just once. Input material: PBMCs. The receptors were sampled from a woman in her late teens or twenties in good health and CMV-seronegative.

The rearrangement uses TRBV7-2 and TRBJ2-7, with 10 bases aligning to TRBD2. V lost 2 bases to trimming and J lost 5 bases; unmatched junction nucleotides: 18. The CDR3 length is 19 residues. The V gene's germline CDR1 is SGHTA and CDR2 FQGNSA. CDR3 protein: CASSLPTDQTAGGPDEQYF. The CDR3 DNA follows: TGTGCCAGCAGCTTACCGACAGATCAAACAGCGGGAGGGCCTGACGAGCAGTACTTC.

The rearrangement joins TRBV6-5 to TRBJ1-1, with D possibly matching TRBD1 (6 bases). The germline gives CDR1 MNHEY, CDR2 SVGAGI. The CDR3 is 15 residues long. The V end was cut by 3 bases, the J end by 1 base, with 12 bases between. Here the CDR3 DNA reads TGTGCCAGCAGTTATACCTTGGGGGCGAACACTGAAGCTTTCTTT. Amino acids: CASSYTLGANTEAFF.

The chain combines TRBV5-1 with TRBJ2-1; 9 bases fit TRBD2. Germline V gives CDR1 SGHRS, CDR2 YFSETQ. V shed 0 bases, J shed 7 bases, and the junction held 5 bases outside the gene matches. The length of the CDR3 is 15 residues. This chain's CDR3 is CASSLGGAGGNEQFF. CDR3 DNA: TGCGCCAGCAGCTTGGGGGGAGCGGGGGGAAATGAGCAGTTCTTC.

The chain carries TRBV5-6 and TRBJ1-2, with 9 positions matching TRBD1. This CDR3 is 14 amino acids long. With 0 bases clipped from V and 8 bases from J, the junction kept 5 bases outside the gene matches. Germline V gene data show CDR1 as SGHDT and CDR2 as YYEEEE. CDR3 DNA sequence: TGTGCCAGCAGCTTGGGGCCGGGACAGGGCGGCTACACCTTC. As protein: CASSLGPGQGGYTF.

The chain carries TRBV7-9 and TRBJ2-1, with 13 bases lining up with TRBD2. The CDR3 has 14 amino acids. Germline lookup yields CDR1 SEHNR and CDR2 FQNEAQ (reference sequence). V trimming: 8 bases; J trimming: 8 bases; junction bases outside the gene matches: 6. CDR3 amino acids: CASLGLAGTHEQFF. The CDR3 nucleotides read TGTGCCAGCTTGGGACTAGCGGGAACCCATGAGCAGTTCTTC. The full variable domain, completed using reference TRBV7-9 and TRBJ2-1, is DTGVSQNPRHKITKRGQNVTFRCDPISEHNRLYWYRQTLGQGPEFLTYFQNEAQLEKSRLLSDRFSAERPKGSFSTLEIQRTEQGDSAMYLCASLGLAGTHEQFFGPGTRLTVL.

The CDR3 DNA is TGTGCCAGCAGTGCTAGCGGGGGGGTCCAAGAGACCCAGTACTTC. It specifies CASSASGGVQETQYF. The chain carries TRBV7-2 and TRBJ2-5; 12 positions match TRBD2. Germline V gene sequence: CDR1 SGHTA, CDR2 FQGNSA. Losses at the gene ends were 6 bases for V and 1 base for J; bases not matched to a gene: 3. CDR3 length equals 15 residues.

The chain carries TRBV2 and TRBJ2-7; D is unclear. Trimming removed 0 bases at V and 7 bases at J, with 10 bases between. Germline assignment: CDR1 SNHLY and CDR2 FYNNEI. The CDR3 has 13 residues. The CDR3: CASSEAPSGEQYF. The CDR3 DNA reads as TGTGCCAGCAGTGAAGCCCCCTCAGGAGAGCAGTACTTC.

V usage is TRBV25-1 and J usage is TRBJ2-7, with 11 bases lining up with TRBD2. Germline loops: CDR1 MGHDK, CDR2 SYGVNS. Trimming at V came to 5 bases and at J to 0 bases, leaving 6 bases not matched to a gene. CDR3 size: 16 residues. CDR3 amino acids: CASSNLAGGTSYEQYF. In nucleotides, the CDR3 is TGTGCCAGCAGTAACTTAGCGGGAGGGACCTCCTACGAGCAGTACTTC.

The chain couples TRBV19 to TRBJ1-5; D is undetermined. The CDR3 is made up of 14 amino acids. CDR1 is LNHDA and CDR2 is SQIVND in the germline V gene (reference sequence). V dropped 3 bases and J dropped 7 bases, with 13 bases sitting between them. The CDR3 DNA follows: TGTGCCAGTAGTATTGTTGGGCACCGGCAGCCCCAGCATTTT. It is translated as CASSIVGHRQPQHF.

Comments on this clone: Other DNA sequences in this sample translate to the same CDR3. V and J are TRBV19 and TRBJ1-5, with D maybe TRBD1 (5 bases). Germline CDR1 reads LNHDA; CDR2 reads SQIVND (reference sequence). Trimming stripped 1 base from V and 4 bases from J, with 5 bases between. There are 13 residues in the CDR3. The CDR3 DNA sequence: TGTGCCAGTAGTATAGCAGGGAATCAGCCCCAGCATTTT. Encoded protein: CASSIAGNQPQHF.

The chain combines TRBV28 with TRBJ2-6; D remains unclear. This CDR3 is 15 amino acids long. Germline V gives CDR1 MDHEN, CDR2 SYDVKM. Trimming pared 3 bases from V and 2 bases from J, leaving 8 bases between. The CDR3 loop is CASSLRTTGANVLTF. In nucleotides, the CDR3 is TGTGCCAGCAGTTTGCGTACTACTGGGGCCAACGTCCTGACTTTC.

The chain recombines TRBV29-1 with TRBJ2-7; TRBD1 agrees at 8 bases. Germline V gene lookup returns CDR1 SQVTM and CDR2 ANQGSEA. The CDR3 runs to 16 residues. With V trimmed by 4 bases and J by 2 bases, 13 bases remained unmatched. The CDR3 region has the DNA TGCAGCGTTGTGGGGGCCCCGGGACAGGAGGCCTACGAGCAGTACTTC. The encoded protein is CSVVGAPGQEAYEQYF.

The chain links TRBV2 to TRBJ2-7; 7 bases match TRBD1. This CDR3 spans 11 amino acids. Trimming cost V 10 bases and J 4 bases; bases outside gene matches: 4. CDR1 is SNHLY, CDR2 FYNNEI, per germline. The CDR3 bases are TGTGCCACCGGACAGGTGTACGAGCAGTACTTC. This translates into CATGQVYEQYF.

V gene TRBV27 combines with J gene TRBJ2-1, with 8 bases fitting TRBD1. Germline V lookup: CDR1 MNHEY, CDR2 SMNVEV (reference sequence). J lost 4 bases, V lost 8 bases, and 7 bases had no gene match. CDR3 size: 14 residues. CDR3: CASSPGTGYNEQFF. The CDR3 nucleotides are TGTGCCAGCTCTCCCGGGACAGGATACAATGAGCAGTTCTTC.

The chain is built from TRBV18 and TRBJ1-1; tentatively, D is TRBD1 (6 bases). CDR1 is KGHSH, CDR2 LQKENI, per germline. The ends were cut back, 4 bases at V and 2 bases at J, with 11 bases in the middle. The CDR3 covers 14 residues. CDR3 sequence (DNA): TGTGCCAGCTCACGCGGACAGATCAACACTGAAGCTTTCTTT. This encodes CASSRGQINTEAFF.

The V call is TRBV7-6, the J call TRBJ2-3; D call uncertain. The V gene lost 1 base and the J gene lost 8 bases, with 13 bases spanning the gap. Germline CDR1 and CDR2: SGHVS and FNYEAQ. The CDR3 has 14 amino acids. CDR3 DNA sequence: TGTGCCAGCAGCTTAGAGGTGCAGGTCGGTACGCAGTATTTT. Protein sequence: CASSLEVQVGTQYF.

In its sample, this clone was seen once. V gene TRBV7-8 combines with J gene TRBJ2-3, with D perhaps matching TRBD2 (6 bases). V was pared by 5 bases and J by 0 bases, with 21 bases between. This CDR3 spans 18 amino acids. CDR1 SGHVS and CDR2 FQNEAQ come from the germline V gene. This CDR3 reads CASSLSGLPRVSTDTQYF. As DNA, the CDR3 is TGTGCCAGCAGCCTTAGCGGTCTTCCCCGCGTGAGCACAGATACGCAGTATTTT.

The gene calls are TRBV28 and TRBJ2-5; D gene uncertain. Between the trimmed V and J ends, which lost 8 bases and 0 bases, there was a span of 13 bases. This CDR3 has 14 amino acids. Germline CDR1 is MDHEN and CDR2 is SYDVKM. CDR3 coding DNA: TGTGCCAGCGCCCCTTTAGTAAACCAAGAGACCCAGTACTTC. Translating gives CASAPLVNQETQYF.

The chain carries TRBV30 and TRBJ2-4; TRBD1 might be the D (5 bases). CDR1 and CDR2 (germline): GTSNPN, SVGIG (reference sequence). V was clipped by 6 bases and J by 10 bases, with 19 bases between them. The CDR3 is 13 residues long. The CDR3 protein is CACAPETERIQYF. The CDR3, as DNA: TGTGCCTGCGCTCCGGAGACAGAAAGAATTCAGTACTTC.

This clone was counted a single time. The V gene is TRBV28, the J gene TRBJ1-1, with D possibly being TRBD1 (5 bases). The CDR3 runs 13 residues. V was cut by 7 bases and J by 6 bases, with 15 bases left in between. The germline V gene encodes CDR1 MDHEN and CDR2 SYDVKM. The CDR3: CASTVGGIAEAFF. DNA for the CDR3: TGTGCCAGCACCGTGGGGGGGATTGCTGAAGCTTTCTTT.

The J gene is TRBJ2-3, the V gene TRBV4-1; TRBD2 agrees at 11 bases. CDR1 is MGHRA, CDR2 YSYEKL, per germline. Trimming cost V 1 base and J 3 bases; bases outside gene matches: 3. The CDR3 extends over 16 amino acids. The CDR3, as DNA: TGCGCCAGCAGCCAAGCTAGCGGGGGGTGGACAGATACGCAGTATTTT. The encoded protein is CASSQASGGWTDTQYF.

V and J are TRBV2 and TRBJ2-7; tentatively, D is TRBD2 (5 bases). Germline CDR1 SNHLY, CDR2 FYNNEI. V lost 5 bases and J lost 0, with 17 bases in between. The CDR3 has 16 amino acids. The CDR3, as DNA: TGTGCCAGCAGTAATCGCGAGGGATTCAGCTCCTACGAGCAGTACTTC. This translates into CASSNREGFSSYEQYF.

The chain combines TRBV5-4 with TRBJ1-3, with D unclear. The ends were cut back, 3 bases at V and 3 bases at J, with 19 bases in the middle. This CDR3 comprises 17 residues. Germline V gene sequence: CDR1 SGHNT, CDR2 YYREEE (reference sequence). As DNA, the CDR3 is TGTGCCAGCAGCTCCCAAGAGGGATGGGGTTATGGAAACACCATATATTTT. Its translation: CASSSQEGWGYGNTIYF.

The rearrangement joins TRBV6-5 to TRBJ2-6, with TRBD2 as a possible D gene (5 bases). Germline CDR1 and CDR2: MNHEY and SVGAGI. This CDR3 is built from 15 residues. Trimming took 5 bases from V and 2 from J, leaving 10 bases between them. Written as DNA, the CDR3 is TGTGCCAGCAGTACTAGGTTCCCTGGGGCCAACGTCCTGACTTTC. Protein: CASSTRFPGANVLTF.

The rearrangement joins TRBV2 to TRBJ2-1; D not resolved. Deletions cut 3 bases from V and 7 bases from J, with 7 bases between. The CDR3 loop spans 12 amino acids. From germline, CDR1 is SNHLY and CDR2 FYNNEI. The CDR3 coding sequence is TGTGCCAGCAGTGATCCCTTTAATGAGCAGTTCTTC. Its protein is CASSDPFNEQFF.